The subject of this entry is one T cell receptor beta chain. Germline-derived CDR1 and CDR2 are SQVTM and ANQGSEA. V lost 5 bases, J lost 10 bases, and 19 bases lay in between. The CDR3 is made up of 13 amino acids. The library gave individual cDNA molecules unique molecular identifiers. TCRdb processed the RACE reads anew with MiXCR; each CDR3 protein has one entry. Here the sample spans some 120,000 distinct CDR3 sequences, about 9% being singletons. This sample was taken from a study of human T cells and chemical hapten exposure. In the study overall: Slight volume differences across pooled libraries mainly accounted for varying per-sample TCR yields.

Noted time point: healthy volunteer bleed at 2 weeks. RNA extraction used unfractionated whole blood as the source of total RNA. This TCR was recovered from a male donor in good health. Some clones in this sample may be carry-over from other donors' samples. The rearrangement uses TRBV29-1 and TRBJ2-3; possibly TRBD1 for D (6 bases). Material for sequencing was whole blood. As DNA, the CDR3 is TGCAGCGTTCCCGGGACATGGAATAAAGCGCAGTATTTT. As protein: CSVPGTWNKAQYF.